This T cell receptor (beta chain) came from a study of OX40 agonist ivuxolimab in advanced cancers. Study overall: Three individuals attained partial responses, comprising one hepatocellular carcinoma case and two cutaneous melanoma cases.

Here immunoSEQ multiplex PCR was the method, and the copy in TCRdb shows in-frame clones only, minus some. The data contain 74,000 or so clones, about 93% of them singletons. The sample in question was CD4+ or CD8+ T cells sorted from blood, obtained in a trial of the OX40 agonist ivuxolimab. The receptor's source is an adult with an advanced solid tumor such as melanoma, head and neck, liver or kidney cancer.

Here the CDR3 reads CASSSYPGDTQYF. CDR3 DNA: TGTGCCAGCAGCTCGTACCCCGGCGATACGCAGTATTTT. The V and J genes are TRBV21-1 and TRBJ2-3. TRBV21-1 is marked as a pseudogene. This CDR3 contains 13 residues.